This T cell receptor (beta chain) was sequenced in a study of cytomegalovirus exposure and HLA in healthy donors. This donor lacks a recorded CMV serostatus. Primers for the PCR totalled 60 Vbeta and 13 Jbeta. How the authors handled the data: Roughly 11 million of the about 80 million unique TCR beta chains counted in a later analysis were shared. TCRdb keeps only in-frame clones here, not all; method: immunoSEQ multiplex PCR. V and J calls and clone size are copied from that table; D and trimming were computed from the DNA. The sample contains about 91,000 clones, under 75% of which appear only once. Whole-study findings and limits: Most TCR beta V segments were productive about 87% or about 30% of the time in an earlier analysis.

About this clone: Its antigen is undetermined.

Germline CDR1 and CDR2: SGHVS and FQNEAQ. This CDR3 contains 17 residues. With V trimmed by 5 bases and J by 7 bases, 15 bases remained unmatched. The specimen was PBMCs. The receptor was isolated from a human donor in good health. This chain joins TRBV7-8 and TRBJ2-2, with 8 bases matching TRBD2. This chain's CDR3 is CASSQARAGGAGGELFF. The DNA for the CDR3 is TGTGCCAGCAGCCAGGCCCGGGCCGGGGGGGCGGGCGGGGAGCTGTTTTTT.